The 32 T cell receptor beta chains reported below all come from one sample, sequenced in a study of T cell responses to AZD1222 COVID-19 vaccine. The protocol was immunoSEQ multiplex PCR, while the TCRdb copy is restricted to in-frame clones and leaves out a portion. This table holds 100,000 to 150,000 clones, roughly 92% found once. This sample comprised peripheral blood, obtained 28 days after the second AZD1222 dose. The origin of the receptors is an adult who received the AZD1222 COVID-19 vaccine.

The chain links TRBV11-3 to TRBJ2-1; D ambiguous. The V end was cut by 6 bases, the J end by 8 bases, with 14 bases between. Germline assignment: CDR1 SGHNT and CDR2 YENEEA. CDR3 length equals 13 residues. The DNA of the CDR3 is TGTGCCAGCAGTCTAGAGGTAAGCGATGAGCAGTTCTTC. It encodes CASSLEVSDEQFF.

This chain links TRBV11-3 with TRBJ2-6; either TRBD1 or TRBD2 may fit D (5 bases each). Per germline, CDR1 SGHNT and CDR2 YENEEA. The CDR3 covers 15 residues. V lost 3 bases, J lost 1 base, and 7 bases lay in between. CDR3 loop: CASSLGVSGANVLTF. The CDR3 DNA is TGTGCCAGCAGCTTGGGGGTGTCTGGGGCCAACGTCCTGACTTTC.

V and J are TRBV19 and TRBJ1-5; 9 nucleotides agree with TRBD1. The germline gives CDR1 LNHDA, CDR2 SQIVND (reference sequence). This CDR3 has 14 amino acids. With 7 bases clipped from V and 7 bases from J, the junction kept 8 bases outside the gene matches. The CDR3 DNA reads as TGTGCCAGTACCCCGACAGGGGGGGGGCAGCCCCAGCATTTT. Residues: CASTPTGGGQPQHF.

The chain recombines TRBV2 with TRBJ1-6, with TRBD1 matching over 9 bases. The germline V gene encodes CDR1 SNHLY and CDR2 FYNNEI. The V segment lost 7 bases and the J segment 9 bases; nucleotides outside the gene matches: 7. The CDR3 length is 14 residues. The CDR3 reads CASTGTGRVSPLHF. CDR3 DNA sequence: TGTGCCAGCACCGGGACAGGGAGGGTTTCACCCCTCCACTTT.

The chain has TRBV28 and TRBJ2-7; TRBD1 matches 10 bases. The V gene's germline CDR1 is MDHEN and CDR2 SYDVKM. Trimming at V came to 7 bases and at J to 2 bases, leaving 14 bases not matched to a gene. This CDR3 spans 17 amino acids. The CDR3 reads CASNRFGTGTGAYEQYF. The CDR3 bases are TGTGCCAGCAACCGTTTCGGAACCGGGACAGGGGCCTACGAGCAGTACTTC. Supplemented by reference TRBV28 and TRBJ2-7, the full variable domain reads DVKVTQSSRYLVKRTGEKVFLECVQDMDHENMFWYRQDPGLGLRLIYFSYDVKMKEKGDIPEGYSVSREKKERFSLILESASTNQTSMYLCASNRFGTGTGAYEQYFGPGTRLTVT.

The rearrangement joins TRBV19 to TRBJ2-2; possible D gene TRBD2, 5 bases. The ends were cut back, 4 bases at V and 5 bases at J, with 17 bases in the middle. The CDR3 length is 16 residues. Looked up from germline, CDR1 is LNHDA and CDR2 is SQIVND (reference sequence). The DNA of the CDR3 is TGTGCCAGTAGTAACCAAGGGTTACCGGGGACCGGGGAGCTGTTTTTT. Translated: CASSNQGLPGTGELFF.

V usage is TRBV14 and J usage is TRBJ1-2; D might be TRBD1 (5 bases). The CDR3 extends over 14 amino acids. The V end lost 4 bases, the J end lost 3 bases, and 12 bases lay between the germline ends. CDR1 and CDR2 (germline): SGHDN, FVKESK. CDR3: CASSRAGTHYGYTF. CDR3 sequence (DNA): TGTGCCAGCAGCCGGGCAGGGACCCACTATGGCTACACCTTC.

V is TRBV13 and J is TRBJ2-3, with 15 bases matching TRBD2. Unmatched junction bases numbered 8, after V lost 2 bases and J lost 8 bases. The V gene's germline CDR1 is PRHDT and CDR2 FYEKMQ (reference sequence). The CDR3 sequence is 17 residues long. CDR3 sequence reads: CASSLTRTSGRGGTQYF. The CDR3 nucleotides read TGTGCCAGCAGCTTAACACGGACTAGCGGGAGGGGTGGTACGCAGTATTTT.

The chain employs TRBV6-2 or TRBV6-3 and TRBJ2-1; TRBD2 matches 9 bases. The CDR3 is 15 amino acids. With 5 bases clipped from V and 4 bases from J, the junction kept 6 bases outside the gene matches. The germline V gene has CDR1 MNHEY and CDR2 SVGEGT. The CDR3 loop is CASSPLAGIYNEQFF. The CDR3 DNA follows: TGTGCCAGCAGTCCACTAGCGGGCATATACAATGAGCAGTTCTTC.

V gene TRBV28 combines with J gene TRBJ2-7; D unresolved. The CDR3 spans 12 residues. Looked up from germline, CDR1 is MDHEN and CDR2 is SYDVKM. Trimming shortened V by 4 bases and J by 3 bases, and 7 bases separated the two germline ends. Here the CDR3 reads CASSSPDYEQYF. The CDR3 DNA is TGTGCCAGCAGTTCACCAGACTACGAGCAGTACTTC.

The chain combines TRBV9 with TRBJ2-3, with D possibly matching TRBD2 (7 bases). Deletions cut 4 bases from V and 0 bases from J, with 12 bases between. This CDR3 comprises 15 residues. Germline-derived CDR1 and CDR2 are SGDLS and YYNGEE. CDR3 in DNA: TGTGCCAGCAGCTATAGGGGGGGAAGCACAGATACGCAGTATTTT. Its translation: CASSYRGGSTDTQYF. The full variable domain, rest sourced from reference TRBV9 and TRBJ2-3, is DSGVTQTPKHLITATGQRVTLRCSPRSGDLSVYWYQQSLDQGLQFLIQYYNGEERAKGNILERFSAQQFPDLHSELNLSSLELGDSALYFCASSYRGGSTDTQYFGPGTRLTVL.

The rearrangement links TRBV7-2 to TRBJ2-5; no firm D call. Germline values: CDR1 SGHTA, CDR2 FQGNSA. The CDR3 is 13 amino acids. V lost 2 bases and J 5 bases, leaving 9 bases between the germline ends. Here the CDR3 reads CASSLLTQETQYF. CDR3 sequence (DNA): TGTGCCAGCAGCTTATTGACTCAGGAGACCCAGTACTTC.

The genes are TRBV11-3 and TRBJ1-1; D might be TRBD1 (5 bases). Germline CDR1 is SGHNT and CDR2 is YENEEA. With 3 bases removed from V and 4 bases from J, the gap between germline ends came to 18 bases. This CDR3 is 16 amino acids long. CDR3 nucleotides: TGTGCCAGCAGCTTGTATTCTGGGGACGGAGGCACTGAAGCTTTCTTT. Translation: CASSLYSGDGGTEAFF.

The CDR3 bases are TGTGCCAGCTCACAGGGAACCGAAAAACTGTTTTTT. Amino acids: CASSQGTEKLFF. This chain connects TRBV18 to TRBJ1-4, with D uncertain. Looked up from germline, CDR1 is KGHSH and CDR2 is LQKENI. Trimming cost V 4 bases and J 8 bases, with 8 bases left between them. The CDR3 covers 12 residues.

This rearrangement joins TRBV12-3 or TRBV12-4 to TRBJ2-1; D is ambiguous. This CDR3 has 11 residues. The V gene lost 1 base and the J gene lost 9 bases, with 4 bases spanning the gap. The CDR3 sequence: CASSLVSEQFF. The CDR3 DNA sequence: TGTGCCAGCAGTTTAGTTAGTGAGCAGTTCTTC.

The rearrangement links TRBV6-2 or TRBV6-3 to TRBJ2-3; 9 nucleotides align to TRBD1. The germline V gene has CDR1 MNHEY and CDR2 SVGEGT. Trimming took 0 bases from V and 4 from J; bases not matched to a gene: 8. CDR3 length: 17 amino acids. CDR3 sequence (DNA): TGTGCCAGCAGTTACTCCTCCGGGACAGGGTTTCCAGATACGCAGTATTTT. It encodes CASSYSSGTGFPDTQYF.

The V and J genes are TRBV4-3 and TRBJ1-5; D possibly corresponds to TRBD1 (5 bases). This CDR3 has 14 residues. Germline lookup yields CDR1 LGHNA and CDR2 YSLEER. V was cut by 2 bases and J by 3 bases, with 8 bases left in between. In nucleotides, the CDR3 is TGCGCCAGCAGCCAATCAGGGTACAATCAGCCCCAGCATTTT. It specifies CASSQSGYNQPQHF.

V usage is TRBV18 and J usage is TRBJ2-1; TRBD1 is a possible D gene (5 bases). Trimming took 6 bases from V and 8 from J, leaving 14 bases between them. The germline gives CDR1 KGHSH, CDR2 LQKENI. This CDR3 has 13 amino acids. This CDR3 reads CASSPGIRDEQFF. The DNA for the CDR3 is TGTGCCAGCTCGCCGGGTATCAGGGATGAGCAGTTCTTC.

This clone was observed a handful of times. Here the CDR3 reads CASSPPVGEAFF. CDR3 nucleotides: TGTGCCAGCAGTCCACCGGTGGGGGAAGCTTTCTTT. The chain links TRBV6-2 or TRBV6-3 to TRBJ1-1; unclear D gene. Germline CDR1 is MNHEY and CDR2 is SVGEGT. V was clipped by 5 bases and J by 8 bases, with 12 bases between them. This CDR3 spans 12 amino acids.

The chain combines TRBV7-3 with TRBJ2-1; 7 nucleotides agree with TRBD2. The CDR3 covers 15 residues. In germline, CDR1 is SGHTA, CDR2 FQGTGA. The V segment lost 1 base and the J segment 8 bases; nucleotides outside the gene matches: 8. The CDR3, as DNA: TGTGCCAGCAGCTTAAGTTCTTCCGGGGGGTATGAGCAGTTCTTC. Residues: CASSLSSSGGYEQFF.

The rearrangement joins TRBV7-2 to TRBJ1-1, with D tentatively TRBD1 (5 bases). From germline, CDR1 is SGHTA and CDR2 FQGNSA. The CDR3 runs 14 residues. V was clipped by 3 bases and J by 4 bases, with 12 bases between them. The CDR3 here is CASSFGTPITEAFF. CDR3 nucleotide sequence: TGTGCCAGCAGCTTTGGGACGCCCATCACTGAAGCTTTCTTT.

The V and J genes are TRBV5-4 and TRBJ1-2; 7 bases are shared with TRBD1. V lost 0 bases, J lost 8 bases, and 4 bases stayed unmatched. Germline V gene data show CDR1 as SGHNT and CDR2 as YYREEE (reference sequence). This CDR3 is built from 13 residues. The CDR3 loop reads CASSLEGARGYTF. CDR3 DNA sequence: TGTGCCAGCAGCTTGGAGGGGGCGCGAGGCTACACCTTC.

The rearrangement links TRBV11-2 to TRBJ2-1; 8 bases map to TRBD2. Per the germline V gene, CDR1 is SGHAT and CDR2 is FQNNGV. This CDR3 is 15 amino acids long. The ends lost 3 bases at V and 10 bases at J; junction bases unmatched: 11. The CDR3 DNA is TGTGCCAGCAGCTTTAGTCCGGGAGGGCCGAGAGAGCAGTTCTTC. It codes for CASSFSPGGPREQFF.

This sequence joins TRBV28 and TRBJ2-7, with 7 bases matching TRBD1. Germline V CDR1 and CDR2: MDHEN, SYDVKM. V shed 5 bases, J shed 5 bases, and the junction held 12 bases outside the gene matches. The CDR3 is 15 amino acids. CDR3 in amino acids: CASSELTEGANEQYF. DNA for the CDR3: TGTGCCAGCAGTGAACTAACCGAGGGGGCCAACGAGCAGTACTTC. The whole variable domain, remainder taken from reference TRBV28 and TRBJ2-7, is DVKVTQSSRYLVKRTGEKVFLECVQDMDHENMFWYRQDPGLGLRLIYFSYDVKMKEKGDIPEGYSVSREKKERFSLILESASTNQTSMYLCASSELTEGANEQYFGPGTRLTVT.

V and J are TRBV5-4 and TRBJ1-1; D call uncertain. The CDR3 sequence is 14 residues long. Germline values: CDR1 SGHNT, CDR2 YYREEE (reference sequence). Trimming shortened V by 5 bases and J by 1 base, and 12 bases separated the two germline ends. Written as DNA, the CDR3 is TGTGCCAGCAGGAGAGAGGTCGGGAACACTGAAGCTTTCTTT. Protein product: CASRREVGNTEAFF.

The chain employs TRBV10-3 and TRBJ1-5; D might be TRBD1 (6 bases). Germline values: CDR1 ENHRY, CDR2 SYGVKD. The CDR3 spans 16 residues. With 10 bases removed from V and 0 bases from J, the gap between germline ends came to 19 bases. The CDR3 protein is CATAAAQGPSNQPQHF. For the CDR3, the DNA is TGTGCCACCGCTGCTGCACAGGGCCCTAGCAATCAGCCCCAGCATTTT.

The rearrangement links TRBV7-3 to TRBJ2-6; D is uncertain. The ends were cut back, 4 bases at V and 1 base at J, with 8 bases in the middle. The CDR3 runs to 15 residues. Germline CDR1 and CDR2: SGHTA and FQGTGA. CDR3 protein: CASSYVFSGANVLTF. The CDR3 DNA is TGTGCCAGCAGCTACGTCTTTTCTGGGGCCAACGTCCTGACTTTC.

This clone came up a few times. V gene TRBV21-1 combines with J gene TRBJ1-5. TRBV21-1 is described as a pseudogene. This CDR3 is 15 amino acids long. Here the CDR3 reads CASSKGVRRRQPQHF. CDR3 DNA: TGTGCCAGCAGCAAAGGTGTCCGAAGGCGTCAGCCCCAGCATTTT.

The genes are TRBV11-2 and TRBJ1-2, with D uncertain. Trimming removed 7 bases from V and 0 bases from J, with 9 bases in between. Germline values: CDR1 SGHAT, CDR2 FQNNGV. The CDR3 contains 13 residues. The CDR3, as DNA: TGTGCCAGCACCAATCAGCCTAACTATGGCTACACCTTC. This codes for CASTNQPNYGYTF.

Worth noting for this clone: Other DNA variants within this sample encode the same CDR3. This rearrangement joins TRBV28 to TRBJ1-2; perhaps TRBD1 as D (5 bases). Germline V CDR1 and CDR2: MDHEN, SYDVKM. Trimming cost V 2 bases and J 8 bases, with 15 bases left between them. The CDR3 has 14 residues. The CDR3 DNA sequence: TGTGCCAGCAGTTTAGCTGGACAAGTGGGGGGCTACACCTTC. This codes for CASSLAGQVGGYTF.

The chain employs TRBV5-1 and TRBJ1-6, with TRBD1 as a possible D gene (6 bases). The germline V gene encodes CDR1 SGHRS and CDR2 YFSETQ. The CDR3 has 12 amino acids. Trimming cost V 4 bases and J 10 bases, with 9 bases left between them. The CDR3 region is CASSRTESPLHF. CDR3 DNA: TGCGCCAGCAGCCGGACAGAATCACCCCTCCACTTT.

This chain connects TRBV9 to TRBJ2-5; 12 bases line up with TRBD2. Germline V gene data show CDR1 as SGDLS and CDR2 as YYNGEE. The CDR3 consists of 15 residues. J was trimmed by 8 bases and V by 3 bases; bases with no gene match: 8. The CDR3 nucleotides are TGTGCCAGCAGCGGCCAGACTAGCGGGAGTTCAACCCAGTACTTC. Its translation is CASSGQTSGSSTQYF.